This T cell receptor (beta chain) was profiled in a study of vaccination effects on CD4 cells after COVID-19. Study details: Ahead of sequencing, the ViraFEST assay grew antigen-specific CD4+ T cells using viral peptide pools. Samples collected post-vaccine were obtained a median of 72 days after the second dose.

Of note for this clone: Its antigen is not identified.

The ends lost 2 bases at V and 3 bases at J; junction bases unmatched: 2. The CDR3 is 15 amino acids. The V gene's germline CDR1 is SGHTA and CDR2 FQGTGA. Assay: immunoSEQ multiplex PCR; the TCRdb copy retains only in-frame clones and omits some. The table includes more than 60,000 clones, around 74% detected once. Around day 10 of culture, CD4+ T cells were separated out. The vaccine given was either BNT162b2 or mRNA-1273, in two doses. On days 3 and 7, fresh IL-2 medium replaced half the medium. The sample consisted of CD4+ T cells from PBMCs cultured without peptide, taken after COVID-19 vaccination. The TCR was taken from a human donor who received a COVID-19 vaccine. The chain uses TRBV7-3 and TRBJ2-3, with 10 bases aligning to TRBD1. The chain's CDR3 is CASSLGTGETDTQYF. The CDR3 DNA follows: TGTGCCAGCAGCTTAGGGACAGGGGAGACAGATACGCAGTATTTT.